The present T cell receptor (beta chain) was sequenced within a study of blood T cell repertoires in COVID-19. Turning to the study itself: The origin of the acute and convalescent COVID-19 samples was the United States, Italy and Spain.

Per the original data handling: Estimates of nucleated cell counts were drawn from the amplification of reference gene primers. Repertoires were generated with immunoSEQ multiplex PCR, while TCRdb's copy carries only in-frame clones and drops some. Clone size and the V and J calls come from that table; the DNA yielded D and trimming. Here the sample spans a few hundred thousand clones, 87% being singletons. Clinical history reported by participants formed the basis on which cohorts were assigned. The specimen was PBMCs or T cells enriched from blood (not recorded which). This receptor was taken from a woman between 50 and 59 years old who had recovered from COVID-19.

The CDR3 coding sequence is TGCGCCAGCAGCGGAGACAGGAATCAGCCCCAGCATTTT. Its protein is CASSGDRNQPQHF. The chain joins TRBV4-3 to TRBJ1-5; a possible D gene is TRBD1 (6 bases). This CDR3 is 13 amino acids long. Germline V gene lookup returns CDR1 LGHNA and CDR2 YSLEER. Trimming stripped 5 bases from V and 4 bases from J, with 9 bases between.